These T cell receptor beta chains were read from a single sample in a study of OX40 agonist ivuxolimab in advanced cancers. Assay: immunoSEQ multiplex PCR; the TCRdb copy retains only in-frame clones and omits some. Among more than 55,000 clones listed, 80% to 95% were seen once. The sequenced sample was CD4+ or CD8+ T cells sorted from blood, obtained in a trial of the OX40 agonist ivuxolimab. Receptor source: an adult with an advanced solid tumor such as melanoma, head and neck, liver or kidney cancer. Both conserved end residues are part of each CDR3. D genes are given only for firm matches. Clone size is not always given. Where it is, it says once, few, many or a class for expanded clones.

TRBV7-6,-,-,TRBJ2-1,TGTGCCAGCAGCTTACGTCGGGGCCTTATGTATGAGCAGTTCTTC,CASSLRRGLMYEQFF
TRBV10-3,TRBD1,once,TRBJ1-1,TGTGCCATCAGCGAACAGGGGGGAAGGACTGAAGCTTTCTTT,CAISEQGGRTEAFF
TRBV7-9,-,-,TRBJ1-2,TGTGCCAGCAGCTTACCCCTCAAGACAGAACACTATGGCTACACCTTC,CASSLPLKTEHYGYTF
TRBV27,TRBD2,-,TRBJ2-5,TGTGCCAGCAGTTTATTTCTAGCGGGGAGACAAGAGACCCAGTACTTC,CASSLFLAGRQETQYF
TRBV2,-,-,TRBJ1-2,TGTGCCAGCAGTGAAGTGTTGGAAGGGCTCTATGGCTACACCTTC,CASSEVLEGLYGYTF
TRBV5-4,-,-,TRBJ2-4,TGTGCCAGCAGCCCCAAGGGCGGGGTCAAGAACATTCAGTACTTC,CASSPKGGVKNIQYF
TRBV18,-,-,TRBJ1-6,TGTGCCAGCTCCCCGGGTCTCGGGGTTAATTCACCCCTCCACTTT,CASSPGLGVNSPLHF
TRBV6-5,-,-,TRBJ2-4,TGTGCCAGCAGTTATGGGGGAGCCAAAAACATTCAGTACTTC,CASSYGGAKNIQYF
TRBV7-9,TRBD1,-,TRBJ1-2,TGTGCCAGCACCGCGACAGGGATTGATTATGGCTACACCTTC,CASTATGIDYGYTF
TRBV7-2,-,-,TRBJ2-3,TGTGCCAGCAGCCCATCGGATGGGCCCTACACCCTCACAGATACGCAGTATTTT,CASSPSDGPYTLTDTQYF
TRBV25-1,TRBD2,once,TRBJ2-7,TGTGCCAGCAGTCCTAGCGGGAGTCATTTGGAGCAGTACTTC,CASSPSGSHLEQYF
TRBV9,-,-,TRBJ2-7,TGTGCCAGCAGCGTAGTACCAAACTACGAGCAGTACTTC,CASSVVPNYEQYF
TRBV10-3,TRBD2,-,TRBJ2-7,TGTGCCATCAGTGACCCGGGGGGCTCCTACGAGCAGTACTTC,CAISDPGGSYEQYF
TRBV6-5,-,-,TRBJ2-5,TGTGCCAGCAGCCAGGGGGAGACCCAGTACTTC,CASSQGETQYF
TRBV4-3,-,-,TRBJ2-5,TGCGCCAGCAGCCAAGATGCATACCAAGAGACCCAGTACTTC,CASSQDAYQETQYF
TRBV6-5,-,-,TRBJ2-7,TGTGCCAGCAGCCCGTATGGGGGAAACTACGAGCAGTACTTC,CASSPYGGNYEQYF
TRBV9,TRBD2,-,TRBJ2-2,TGTGCCAGCAGCGTAGTACTAGCGGGAGTTAACACCGGGGAGCTGTTTTTT,CASSVVLAGVNTGELFF
TRBV7-9,-,-,TRBJ1-5,TGTGCCAGCAGCCCCGAAGGGGGGGTCAATAGCAATCAGCCCCAGCATTTT,CASSPEGGVNSNQPQHF
TRBV15,-,-,TRBJ1-1,TGTGCCACGCTACTTGTGCAGGGGTTGAACACTGAAGCTTTCTTT,CATLLVQGLNTEAFF
TRBV5-6,-,-,TRBJ2-2,TGTGCCAGCAGCTTGGGTCTGAACACCGGGGAGCTGTTTTTT,CASSLGLNTGELFF
TRBV19,-,-,TRBJ2-1,TGTGCCAGTAGTATTCGACGGAGCGGCTACTCCTACAATGAGCAGTTCTTC,CASSIRRSGYSYNEQFF
TRBV4-2,TRBD2,-,TRBJ2-5,TGTGCCAGCAGCCCTAGACTGGGACTAGCGGGGGGGAAAGAGACCCAGTACTTC,CASSPRLGLAGGKETQYF
TRBV9,-,-,TRBJ1-1,TGTGCCAGCAGCAATGCCTATACGAGGGAAACTGAAGCTTTCTTT,CASSNAYTRETEAFF
TRBV4-1,TRBD1,once,TRBJ1-1,TGCGCCAGCAGCCCCTCGGAGGGACAGCTGAACACTGAAGCTTTCTTT,CASSPSEGQLNTEAFF
TRBV15,-,-,TRBJ2-7,TGTGCCACCAGCAGAGATGGTCTGTACTGGGAGCAGTACTTC,CATSRDGLYWEQYF
TRBV19,TRBD1,-,TRBJ2-2,TGTGCCAGTATCCCCGACAGGGGAATAACCGGGGAGCTGTTTTTT,CASIPDRGITGELFF
TRBV11-2,-,-,TRBJ2-5,TGTGCCAGCAGCACTGGGGGGGCCTGGGAGACCCAGTACTTC,CASSTGGAWETQYF
TRBV25-1,TRBD2,once,TRBJ2-1,TGTGCCAGCAGTGTACGGGGGGGTTACAATGAGCAGTTCTTC,CASSVRGGYNEQFF
TRBV19,TRBD1,-,TRBJ2-2,TGTGCCAGTAGTATTACAGGGGCCTTCACCGGGGAGCTGTTTTTT,CASSITGAFTGELFF
TRBV6-6,-,-,TRBJ2-7,TGTGCCAGCAGTACGTACAGGGACTACGAGCAGTACTTC,CASSTYRDYEQYF
TRBV14,TRBD2,-,TRBJ2-1,TGTGCCAGCAGCCAAGCGGAGCGGGGATACTACAATGAGCAGTTCTTC,CASSQAERGYYNEQFF
TRBV10-3,-,-,TRBJ2-7,TGTGCCATCAGTGAGAGGGCGCTTCCCTCCTACGAGCAGTACTTC,CAISERALPSYEQYF
TRBV30,-,-,TRBJ1-2,TGTGCCTGGAGTCGGCCGGACAGCCAAGGCTACACCTTC,CAWSRPDSQGYTF
TRBV7-9,-,-,TRBJ2-7,TGTGCCAGCAGCTTTGAGGGTACCTCCTACGAGCAGTACTTC,CASSFEGTSYEQYF
TRBV21-1,-,-,TRBJ2-6,TGTGCCAGCCCACCCACCCCAGGGACCTCTGGGGCCAACGTCCTGACTTTC,CASPPTPGTSGANVLTF